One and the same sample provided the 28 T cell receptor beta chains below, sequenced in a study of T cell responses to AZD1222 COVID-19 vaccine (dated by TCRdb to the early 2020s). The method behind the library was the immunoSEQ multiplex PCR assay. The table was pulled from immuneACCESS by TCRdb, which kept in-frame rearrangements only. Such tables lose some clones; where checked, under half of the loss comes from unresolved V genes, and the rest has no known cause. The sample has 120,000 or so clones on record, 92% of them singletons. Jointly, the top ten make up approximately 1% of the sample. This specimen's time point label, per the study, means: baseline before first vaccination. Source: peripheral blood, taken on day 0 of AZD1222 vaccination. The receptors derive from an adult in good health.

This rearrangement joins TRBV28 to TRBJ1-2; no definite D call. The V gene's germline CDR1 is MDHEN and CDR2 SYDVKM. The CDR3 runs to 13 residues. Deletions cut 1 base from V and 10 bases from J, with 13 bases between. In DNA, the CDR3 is TGTGCCAGCAGTTTATTAGAGTCAGAAGACTACACCTTC. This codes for CASSLLESEDYTF.

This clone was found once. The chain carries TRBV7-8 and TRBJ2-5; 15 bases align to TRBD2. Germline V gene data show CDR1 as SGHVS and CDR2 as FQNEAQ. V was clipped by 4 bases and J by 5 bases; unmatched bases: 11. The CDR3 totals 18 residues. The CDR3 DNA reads TGTGCCAGCAGCTCGGGGACTAGCGGGAGGCGGTTTGTTGAGACCCAGTACTTC. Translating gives CASSSGTSGRRFVETQYF.

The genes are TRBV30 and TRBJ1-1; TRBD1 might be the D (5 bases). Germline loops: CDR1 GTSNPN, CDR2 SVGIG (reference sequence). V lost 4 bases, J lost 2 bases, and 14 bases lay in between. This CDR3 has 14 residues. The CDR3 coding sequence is TGTGCCTGGATCATAAAGGGGACTAACACTGAAGCTTTCTTT. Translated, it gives CAWIIKGTNTEAFF.

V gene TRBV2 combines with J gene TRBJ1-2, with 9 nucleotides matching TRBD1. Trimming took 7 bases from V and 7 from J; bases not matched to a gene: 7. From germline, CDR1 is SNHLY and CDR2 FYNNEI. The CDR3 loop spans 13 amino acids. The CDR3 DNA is TGTGCCAGCACAGACAGGGGGTTTGGTGGCTACACCTTC. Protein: CASTDRGFGGYTF.

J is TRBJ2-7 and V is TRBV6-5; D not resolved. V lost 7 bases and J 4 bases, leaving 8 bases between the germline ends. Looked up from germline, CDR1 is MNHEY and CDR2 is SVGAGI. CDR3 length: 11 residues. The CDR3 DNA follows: TGTGCCAGCACATCGGATTACGAGCAGTACTTC. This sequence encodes CASTSDYEQYF.

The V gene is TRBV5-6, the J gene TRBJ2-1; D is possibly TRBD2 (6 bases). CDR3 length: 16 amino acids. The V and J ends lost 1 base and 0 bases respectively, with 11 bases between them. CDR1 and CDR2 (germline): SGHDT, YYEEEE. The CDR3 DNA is TGTGCCAGCAGCTTGCCAGGCGGGGACTCCTACAATGAGCAGTTCTTC. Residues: CASSLPGGDSYNEQFF.

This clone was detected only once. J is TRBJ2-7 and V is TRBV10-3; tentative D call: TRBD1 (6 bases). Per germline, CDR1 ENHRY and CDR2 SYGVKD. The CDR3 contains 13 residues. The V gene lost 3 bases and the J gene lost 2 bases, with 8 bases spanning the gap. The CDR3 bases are TGTGCCATCAGTGATGGACAGACCTACGAGCAGTACTTC. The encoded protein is CAISDGQTYEQYF.

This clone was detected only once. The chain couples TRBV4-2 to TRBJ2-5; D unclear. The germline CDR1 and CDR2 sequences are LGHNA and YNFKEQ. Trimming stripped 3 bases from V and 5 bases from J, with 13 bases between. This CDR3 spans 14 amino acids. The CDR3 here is CASSQRGVLETQYF. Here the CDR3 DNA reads TGTGCCAGCAGCCAGAGAGGAGTCCTCGAGACCCAGTACTTC.

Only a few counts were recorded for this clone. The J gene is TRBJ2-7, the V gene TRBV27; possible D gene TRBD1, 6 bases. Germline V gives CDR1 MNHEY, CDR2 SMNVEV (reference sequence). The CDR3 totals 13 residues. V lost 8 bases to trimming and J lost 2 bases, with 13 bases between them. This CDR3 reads CASSTGSAYEQYF. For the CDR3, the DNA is TGTGCCAGCTCAACAGGGTCCGCCTACGAGCAGTACTTC.

In DNA, the CDR3 is TGTGCCAGCAGTTTGGGGGTGGACACTGAAGCTTTCTTT. Translation gives CASSLGVDTEAFF. V is TRBV27 and J is TRBJ1-1; perhaps TRBD1 as D (5 bases). Trimming cost V 3 bases and J 3 bases, with 8 bases left between them. CDR3 length equals 13 residues. Germline CDR1 and CDR2: MNHEY and SMNVEV (reference sequence).

CDR3 sequence: CASSSAGTSGRVRVGELFF. CDR3 DNA sequence: TGCGCCAGCAGCTCGGCGGGGACTAGCGGGAGGGTCCGCGTCGGGGAGCTGTTTTTT. The chain links TRBV5-1 to TRBJ2-2; 16 bases fit TRBD2. The CDR3 totals 19 residues. V lost 3 bases to trimming and J lost 7 bases; unmatched junction nucleotides: 12. CDR1 SGHRS and CDR2 YFSETQ come from the germline V gene.

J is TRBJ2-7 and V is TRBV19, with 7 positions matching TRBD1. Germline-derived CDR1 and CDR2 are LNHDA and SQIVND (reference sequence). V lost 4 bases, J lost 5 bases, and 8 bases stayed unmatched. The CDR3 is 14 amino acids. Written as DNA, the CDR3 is TGTGCCAGTAGTAGAGGGGACAGTAGGCACGAGCAGTACTTC. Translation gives CASSRGDSRHEQYF.

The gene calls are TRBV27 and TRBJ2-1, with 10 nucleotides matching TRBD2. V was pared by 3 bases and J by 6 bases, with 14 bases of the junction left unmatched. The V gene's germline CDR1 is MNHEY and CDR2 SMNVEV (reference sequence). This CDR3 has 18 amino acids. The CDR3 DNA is TGTGCCAGCAGTTTTTACATGGGAAGCGGGAGGGGAGTCAATGAGCAGTTCTTC. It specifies CASSFYMGSGRGVNEQFF.

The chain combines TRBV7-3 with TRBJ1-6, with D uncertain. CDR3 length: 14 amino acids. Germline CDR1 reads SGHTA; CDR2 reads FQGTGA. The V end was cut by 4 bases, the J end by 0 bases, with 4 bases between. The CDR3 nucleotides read TGTGCCAGCAGCTCGAGCTCCTATAATTCACCCCTCCACTTT. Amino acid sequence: CASSSSSYNSPLHF.

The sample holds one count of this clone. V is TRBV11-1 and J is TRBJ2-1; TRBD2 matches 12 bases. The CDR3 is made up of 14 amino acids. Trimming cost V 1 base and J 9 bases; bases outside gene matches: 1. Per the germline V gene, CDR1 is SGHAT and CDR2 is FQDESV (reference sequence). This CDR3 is CASSLGLAGVEQFF. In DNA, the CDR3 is TGTGCCAGCAGCTTAGGACTAGCGGGAGTTGAGCAGTTCTTC.

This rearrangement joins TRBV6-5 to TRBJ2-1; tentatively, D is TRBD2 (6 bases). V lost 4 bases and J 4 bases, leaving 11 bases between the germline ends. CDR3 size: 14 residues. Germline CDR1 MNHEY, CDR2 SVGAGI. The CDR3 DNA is TGTGCCAGCAGTTCCCAGAGCGGGTACAATGAGCAGTTCTTC. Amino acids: CASSSQSGYNEQFF.

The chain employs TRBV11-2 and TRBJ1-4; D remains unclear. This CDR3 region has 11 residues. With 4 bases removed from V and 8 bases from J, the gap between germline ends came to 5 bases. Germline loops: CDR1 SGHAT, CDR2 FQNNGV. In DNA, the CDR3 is TGTGCCAGCAGCTCACAAGAAAAACTGTTTTTT. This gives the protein CASSSQEKLFF.

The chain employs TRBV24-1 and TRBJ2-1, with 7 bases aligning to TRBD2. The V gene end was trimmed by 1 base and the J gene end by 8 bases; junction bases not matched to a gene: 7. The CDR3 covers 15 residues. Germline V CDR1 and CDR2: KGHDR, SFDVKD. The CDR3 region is CATSDFGLGGDEQFF. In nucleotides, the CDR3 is TGTGCCACCAGTGATTTCGGGTTGGGGGGGGATGAGCAGTTCTTC.

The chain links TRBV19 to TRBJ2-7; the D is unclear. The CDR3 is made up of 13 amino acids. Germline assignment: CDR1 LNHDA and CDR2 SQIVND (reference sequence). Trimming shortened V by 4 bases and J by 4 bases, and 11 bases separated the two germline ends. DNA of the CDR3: TGTGCCAGTAGTAAGGGAAGATATTACGAGCAGTACTTC. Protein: CASSKGRYYEQYF. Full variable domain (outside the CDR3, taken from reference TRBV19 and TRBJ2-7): DGGITQSPKYLFRKEGQNVTLSCEQNLNHDAMYWYRQDPGQGLRLIYYSQIVNDFQKGDIAEGYSVSREKKESFPLTVTSAQKNPTAFYLCASSKGRYYEQYFGPGTRLTVT.

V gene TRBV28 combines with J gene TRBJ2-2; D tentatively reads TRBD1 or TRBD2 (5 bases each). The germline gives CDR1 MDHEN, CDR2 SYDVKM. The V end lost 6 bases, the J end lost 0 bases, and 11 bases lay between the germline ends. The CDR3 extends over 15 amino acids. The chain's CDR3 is CASRPGTANTGELFF. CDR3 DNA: TGTGCCAGCAGACCGGGGACGGCGAACACCGGGGAGCTGTTTTTT.

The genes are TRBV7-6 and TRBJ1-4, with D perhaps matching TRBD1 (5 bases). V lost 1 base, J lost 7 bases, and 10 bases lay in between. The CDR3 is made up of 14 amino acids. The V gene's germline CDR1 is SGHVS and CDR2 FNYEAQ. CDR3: CASSLEGKAEKLFF. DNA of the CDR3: TGTGCCAGCAGCTTAGAGGGGAAAGCTGAAAAACTGTTTTTT. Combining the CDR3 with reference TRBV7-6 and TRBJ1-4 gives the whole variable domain GAGVSQSPRYKVTKRGQDVALRCDPISGHVSLYWYRQALGQGPEFLTYFNYEAQQDKSGLPNDRFSAERPEGSISTLTIQRTEQRDSAMYRCASSLEGKAEKLFFGSGTQLSVL.

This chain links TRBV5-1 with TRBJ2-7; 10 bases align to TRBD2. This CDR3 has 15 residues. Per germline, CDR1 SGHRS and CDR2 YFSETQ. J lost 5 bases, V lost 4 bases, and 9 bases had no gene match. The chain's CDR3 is CASSLAGDVVHEQYF. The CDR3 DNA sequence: TGCGCCAGCAGCCTAGCGGGAGATGTGGTCCACGAGCAGTACTTC.

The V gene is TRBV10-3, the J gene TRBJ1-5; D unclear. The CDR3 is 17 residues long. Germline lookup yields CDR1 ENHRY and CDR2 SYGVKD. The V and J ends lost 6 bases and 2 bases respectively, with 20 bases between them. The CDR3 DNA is TGTGCCATCAGCCAAGGTGGACCCGGTATGGGCAATCAGCCCCAGCATTTT. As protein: CAISQGGPGMGNQPQHF.

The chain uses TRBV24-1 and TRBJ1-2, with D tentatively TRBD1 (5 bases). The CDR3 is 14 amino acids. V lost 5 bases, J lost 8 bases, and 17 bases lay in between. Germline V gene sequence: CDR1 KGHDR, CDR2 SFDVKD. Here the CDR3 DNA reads TGTGCCACCAGTGGGGACGGATACCGGAGGGGCTACACCTTC. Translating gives CATSGDGYRRGYTF.

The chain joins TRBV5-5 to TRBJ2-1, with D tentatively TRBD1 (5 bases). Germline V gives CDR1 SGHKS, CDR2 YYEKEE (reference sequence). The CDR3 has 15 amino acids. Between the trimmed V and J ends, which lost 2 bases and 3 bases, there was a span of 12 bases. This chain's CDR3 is CASSLAHRFYNEQFF. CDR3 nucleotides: TGTGCCAGCAGCTTAGCACACAGGTTCTACAATGAGCAGTTCTTC.

CDR3 nucleotide sequence: TGTGCCAGCAGCCAGGGACTAGCGGGCTCATACAATGAGCAGTTCTTC. This sequence encodes CASSQGLAGSYNEQFF. The rearrangement uses TRBV11-3 and TRBJ2-1, with 12 bases identical to TRBD2. Trimming cost V 5 bases and J 4 bases; bases outside gene matches: 6. CDR1 and CDR2 from the germline V gene are SGHNT and YENEEA. This CDR3 is built from 16 residues.

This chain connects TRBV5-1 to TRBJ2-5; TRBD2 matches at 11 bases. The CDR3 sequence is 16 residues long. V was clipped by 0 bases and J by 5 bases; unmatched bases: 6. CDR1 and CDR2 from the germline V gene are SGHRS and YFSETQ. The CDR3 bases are TGCGCCAGCAGCTTGGTGTCGGTAGCGGGAGGGGAGACCCAGTACTTC. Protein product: CASSLVSVAGGETQYF.

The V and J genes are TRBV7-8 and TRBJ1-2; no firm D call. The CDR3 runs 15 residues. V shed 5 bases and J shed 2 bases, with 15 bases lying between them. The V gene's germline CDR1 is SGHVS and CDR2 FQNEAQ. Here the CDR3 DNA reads TGTGCCAGCAGCCCCGAGGAGGGATTGAACTATGGCTACACCTTC. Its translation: CASSPEEGLNYGYTF.